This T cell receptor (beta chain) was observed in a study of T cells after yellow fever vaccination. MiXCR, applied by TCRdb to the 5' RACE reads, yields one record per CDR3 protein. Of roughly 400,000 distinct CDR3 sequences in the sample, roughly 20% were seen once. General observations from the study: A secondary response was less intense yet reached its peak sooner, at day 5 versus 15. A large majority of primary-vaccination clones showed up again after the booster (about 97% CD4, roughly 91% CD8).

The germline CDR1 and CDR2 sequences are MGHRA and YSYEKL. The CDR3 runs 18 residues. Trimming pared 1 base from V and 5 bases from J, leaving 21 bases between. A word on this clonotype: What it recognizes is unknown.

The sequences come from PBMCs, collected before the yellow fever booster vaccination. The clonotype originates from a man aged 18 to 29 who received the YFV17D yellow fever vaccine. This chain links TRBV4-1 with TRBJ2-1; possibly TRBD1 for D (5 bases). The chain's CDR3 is CASSQVDLGFMGHNEQFF. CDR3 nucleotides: TGCGCCAGCAGCCAAGTAGACCTTGGATTTATGGGGCACAATGAGCAGTTCTTC.